Listed here are 17 T cell receptor beta chains from one sample, sequenced in a study of T cell clonotyping in hematopoietic cell transplantation. TCRdb's table, derived via immunoSEQ multiplex PCR, lists solely in-frame clones and lacks some. Of over 10,000 clones listed, roughly 89% are singletons. The specimen was peripheral blood mononuclear cells. The receptors here all came from a human donor who either received an allogeneic hematopoietic cell transplant for a myeloid malignancy or was a related donor (not recorded which). Some clones in this sample may be carry-over from other donors' samples.

With regard to this clone: It is likely a read error, because the conserved phenylalanine at the end of the CDR3 is missing. The chain recombines TRBV7-9 with TRBJ1-1; no definite D call. From germline, CDR1 is SEHNR and CDR2 FQNEAQ (reference sequence). Trimming shortened V by 6 bases and J by 0 bases, and 11 bases separated the two germline ends. CDR3 length: 14 amino acids. The chain's CDR3 is CASSPLLLNTEAFL. The CDR3 DNA reads TGTGCCAGCAGTCCCCTGTTGTTGAACACTGAAGCTTTCCTT.

V usage is TRBV25-1 and J usage is TRBJ1-1; 8 bases are shared with TRBD1. This CDR3 is built from 14 residues. The germline gives CDR1 MGHDK, CDR2 SYGVNS. V lost 4 bases, J lost 1 base, and 2 bases stayed unmatched. The CDR3 is CASSAGQGNTEAFF. The DNA for the CDR3 is TGTGCCAGCAGTGCTGGACAGGGGAACACTGAAGCTTTCTTT.

V and J are TRBV23-1 and TRBJ1-4, with D unresolved. TRBV23-1 is sorted into the ORF group, with uncertain function. V lost 1 base to trimming and J lost 8 bases, with 14 bases between them. The CDR3 is made up of 15 amino acids. The CDR3 sequence: CASSQCPEADEKLFF. The CDR3 bases are TGCGCCAGCAGTCAATGCCCAGAGGCGGACGAAAAACTGTTTTTT.

Turning to this clone: Because it lacks the conserved phenylalanine or tryptophan at the end, this CDR3 is likely a read error. It is unclear where the CDR3 begins or ends on the DNA, so no DNA is shown, and the CDR3 is as TCRdb lists it. The chain combines TRBV6-4 with TRBJ1-2; the D call TRBD1 from the table was never checked on the DNA. Germline V lookup: CDR1 MRHNA, CDR2 SNTAGT. The CDR3 sequence runs 10 residues, both termini included. The CDR3 here is CASTSMTGLI.

The V call is TRBV2, the J call TRBJ1-1, with 9 positions matching TRBD1. The ends lost 10 bases at V and 6 bases at J; junction bases unmatched: 6. The CDR3 runs to 12 residues. CDR1 is SNHLY, CDR2 FYNNEI, per germline. Here the CDR3 DNA reads TGTGCCATCTTGGACAGGGGCGCTGAAGCTTTCTTT. Protein product: CAILDRGAEAFF. The full variable domain, rest sourced from reference TRBV2 and TRBJ1-1, is EPEVTQTPSHQVTQMGQEVILRCVPISNHLYFYWYRQILGQKVEFLVSFYNNEISEKSEIFDDQFSVERPDGSNFTLKIRSTKLEDSAMYFCAILDRGAEAFFGQGTRLTVV.

This clone occurred a few times. The chain links TRBV6-5 to TRBJ2-6; D might be TRBD2 (6 bases). V was cut by 6 bases and J by 3 bases, with 6 bases left in between. Germline CDR1 reads MNHEY; CDR2 reads SVGAGI. There are 13 residues in the CDR3. This CDR3 reads CASRGLGANVLTF. The CDR3 DNA is TGTGCCAGCAGGGGACTTGGGGCCAACGTCCTGACTTTC.

This clone appeared a few times. The CDR3 bases are TGTGCCAGCAGTTACTCCGCGGCAGGGAACGAGCAGTACTTC. It encodes CASSYSAAGNEQYF. The J gene is TRBJ2-7, the V gene TRBV6-6; tentatively, D is TRBD1 (5 bases). Per the germline V gene, CDR1 is MNHNY and CDR2 is SVGAGI (reference sequence). V dropped 0 bases and J dropped 5 bases, with 11 bases sitting between them. The CDR3 consists of 14 residues.

V gene TRBV30 combines with J gene TRBJ2-4; tentatively, D is TRBD1 or TRBD2 (5 bases each). CDR3 length: 16 residues. Trimming took 2 bases from V and 0 from J, leaving 14 bases between them. Germline V gene data show CDR1 as GTSNPN and CDR2 as SVGIG (reference sequence). The CDR3 region has the DNA TGTGCCTGGAGTAGACGGGACCTACTAGCCAAAAACATTCAGTACTTC. As protein: CAWSRRDLLAKNIQYF.

V is TRBV19 and J is TRBJ2-5; a weak D match, TRBD1 (6 bases). There are 17 residues in the CDR3. Per the germline V gene, CDR1 is LNHDA and CDR2 is SQIVND (reference sequence). Trimming cost V 1 base and J 2 bases, with 17 bases left between them. The DNA of the CDR3 is TGTGCCAGTAGTATAGGGCTCCGAGGACAGCTACAAGAGACCCAGTACTTC. Amino acids: CASSIGLRGQLQETQYF.

CDR3 residues: CAISEGFYEQYF. In DNA form, the CDR3 reads TGTGCCATCAGTGAGGGTTTTTACGAGCAGTACTTC. The genes are TRBV10-3 and TRBJ2-7, with D uncertain. V lost 2 bases, J lost 4 bases, and 6 bases lay in between. Germline CDR1 ENHRY, CDR2 SYGVKD. The CDR3 sequence is 12 residues long.

The chain combines TRBV10-3 with TRBJ2-3, with TRBD2 matching over 14 bases. V was clipped by 10 bases and J by 6 bases; unmatched bases: 12. Germline V CDR1 and CDR2: ENHRY, SYGVKD. The CDR3 contains 16 residues. CDR3 DNA: TGTGCCACCACCCCGACTAGCGGGGGGGTAGGCGATACGCAGTATTTT. This codes for CATTPTSGGVGDTQYF.

The chain uses TRBV5-1 and TRBJ1-3; unclear D gene. V lost 5 bases, J lost 3 bases, and 9 bases lay in between. This CDR3 region has 13 residues. Germline CDR1 SGHRS, CDR2 YFSETQ. CDR3 sequence: CASRVGYGNTIYF. Written as DNA, the CDR3 is TGCGCCAGCAGAGTGGGTTATGGAAACACCATATATTTT.

V gene TRBV10-3 combines with J gene TRBJ1-5; the D is unclear. Germline CDR1 reads ENHRY; CDR2 reads SYGVKD. Trimming shortened V by 3 bases and J by 4 bases, and 13 bases separated the two germline ends. This CDR3 region has 15 residues. CDR3 nucleotide sequence: TGTGCCATCAGTGACCCGGGGAGGGTTAATCAGCCCCAGCATTTT. Protein sequence: CAISDPGRVNQPQHF.

This chain links TRBV7-6 with TRBJ2-1; D is uncertain. Germline loops: CDR1 SGHVS, CDR2 FNYEAQ. This CDR3 is 13 amino acids long. Trimming left V 4 bases short and J 6 bases short, with 10 bases between. In DNA form, the CDR3 reads TGTGCCAGCAGCTCCGTGCAGTTCAATGAGCAGTTCTTC. Encoded protein: CASSSVQFNEQFF.

This chain connects TRBV7-8 to TRBJ1-5, with D perhaps TRBD1 (5 bases). V shed 1 base and J shed 4 bases, with 14 bases lying between them. Per the germline V gene, CDR1 is SGHVS and CDR2 is FQNEAQ. The CDR3 sequence is 16 residues long. DNA for the CDR3: TGTGCCAGCAGCTTAGTTCCATCAGGGTATAATCAGCCCCAGCATTTT. Its translation is CASSLVPSGYNQPQHF.

The V gene is TRBV2, the J gene TRBJ2-3, with a weak D call TRBD1 (5 bases). CDR3 length: 15 residues. Germline V gives CDR1 SNHLY, CDR2 FYNNEI. V lost 0 bases, J lost 6 bases, and 13 bases lay in between. The chain's CDR3 is CASSEAAGLKDTQYF. The CDR3 nucleotides read TGTGCCAGCAGTGAAGCGGCAGGGCTTAAGGATACGCAGTATTTT.

The genes are TRBV19 and TRBJ1-5, with D unclear. The CDR3 contains 15 residues. Germline lookup yields CDR1 LNHDA and CDR2 SQIVND (reference sequence). The ends were cut back, 1 base at V and 3 bases at J, with 10 bases in the middle. This chain's CDR3 is CASSIGGGFNQPQHF. Written as DNA, the CDR3 is TGTGCCAGTAGTATAGGTGGCGGATTCAATCAGCCCCAGCATTTT.